These 18 T cell receptor beta chains were all obtained from the same sample, sequenced in a study of T cells in localized non-small cell lung cancer. Sequencing was performed with immunoSEQ multiplex PCR; in TCRdb, only in-frame clones are kept and a portion is missing. This table holds approximately 13,000 clones, roughly 89% found once. The sequencing here drew on peripheral blood mononuclear cells, taken before any cancer treatment. These receptors were collected from a man between 40 and 70 years old with stage III lung adenocarcinoma.

The chain joins TRBV5-8 to TRBJ2-3, with D perhaps TRBD2 (7 bases). The CDR3 contains 15 residues. Trimming stripped 6 bases from V and 4 bases from J, with 18 bases between. Germline V gene sequence: CDR1 SGHTS, CDR2 YDEGEE. The CDR3 DNA is TGTGCCAGCACGGGGGGCACAGGGCTGGCAGATACGCAGTATTTT. This sequence encodes CASTGGTGLADTQYF.

The chain couples TRBV9 to TRBJ1-1; 8 bases are shared with TRBD1. This CDR3 spans 14 amino acids. Germline loops: CDR1 SGDLS, CDR2 YYNGEE. Losses at the gene ends were 0 bases for V and 6 bases for J; bases not matched to a gene: 4. CDR3 sequence reads: CASSVGPGGPEAFF. CDR3 in DNA: TGTGCCAGCAGCGTAGGTCCAGGGGGCCCTGAAGCTTTCTTT.

This chain connects TRBV6-1 to TRBJ2-7; D tentatively fits TRBD1 or TRBD2 (5 bases each). This CDR3 is built from 14 residues. V shed 6 bases and J shed 2 bases, with 14 bases lying between them. Germline CDR1 and CDR2: MNHNS and SASEGT. The CDR3 reads CASRVRDGAYEQYF. DNA for the CDR3: TGTGCCAGCAGGGTTCGGGACGGAGCCTACGAGCAGTACTTC.

The chain couples TRBV10-3 to TRBJ2-5; 9 bases map to TRBD1. The CDR3 runs 12 residues. The germline CDR1 and CDR2 sequences are ENHRY and SYGVKD. V was pared by 8 bases and J by 4 bases, with 2 bases of the junction left unmatched. DNA of the CDR3: TGTGCCATCGGGACAGGGAGAGAGACCCAGTACTTC. Amino acids: CAIGTGRETQYF.

CDR3 sequence: CAISAVREPRDTQYF. The CDR3 DNA reads TGTGCCATCAGTGCGGTGAGGGAGCCACGAGATACGCAGTATTTT. The chain combines TRBV10-3 with TRBJ2-3; the D gene is possibly TRBD2 (5 bases). This CDR3 is 15 amino acids long. Trimming took off 4 bases at V and 5 bases at J, with 16 bases between the two ends. Germline values: CDR1 ENHRY, CDR2 SYGVKD.

This rearrangement joins TRBV28 to TRBJ1-5; 8 bases line up with TRBD1. Trimming cost V 11 bases and J 2 bases; bases outside gene matches: 2. The germline gives CDR1 MDHEN, CDR2 SYDVKM. The CDR3 is 12 amino acids. In DNA form, the CDR3 reads TGTGCCTCGGGACAGGGCAATCAGCCCCAGCATTTT. It encodes CASGQGNQPQHF. Full variable domain (outside the CDR3, taken from reference TRBV28 and TRBJ1-5): DVKVTQSSRYLVKRTGEKVFLECVQDMDHENMFWYRQDPGLGLRLIYFSYDVKMKEKGDIPEGYSVSREKKERFSLILESASTNQTSMYLCASGQGNQPQHFGDGTRLSIL.

This clone came up a few times. J is TRBJ2-1 and V is TRBV15, with D possibly being TRBD2 (6 bases). The CDR3 extends over 18 amino acids. Germline V gene sequence: CDR1 LNHNV, CDR2 YYDKDF (reference sequence). Trimming took 0 bases from V and 8 from J, leaving 23 bases between them. DNA of the CDR3: TGTGCCACCAGCAGAGACCGAATTGGACTACGACCCCGACATGAGCAGTTCTTC. Amino acids: CATSRDRIGLRPRHEQFF.

The DNA of the CDR3 is TGTGCCAGCAGTCTTCTCCTTCAGCCCCAGCATTTT. Translated: CASSLLLQPQHF. This chain connects TRBV28 to TRBJ1-5; the D is unclear. CDR1 is MDHEN and CDR2 is SYDVKM in the germline V gene. The CDR3 contains 12 residues. V lost 5 bases, J lost 6 bases, and 8 bases lay in between.

CDR3 loop: CASSSAGTLLYEQYF. The CDR3 DNA sequence: TGTGCCAGCAGCTCAGCAGGAACCCTACTCTACGAGCAGTACTTC. The chain is built from TRBV6-1 and TRBJ2-7, with D hard to call. CDR1 is MNHNS, CDR2 SASEGT, per germline. V shed 6 bases and J shed 3 bases, with 18 bases lying between them. The CDR3 sequence is 15 residues long.

This chain joins TRBV27 and TRBJ2-7, with D possibly matching TRBD2 (5 bases). The ends were cut back, 8 bases at V and 2 bases at J, with 13 bases in the middle. The CDR3 runs to 13 residues. Germline CDR1 is MNHEY and CDR2 is SMNVEV (reference sequence). This chain's CDR3 is CASRPGITYEQYF. The CDR3 DNA sequence: TGTGCCAGCCGCCCCGGGATTACCTACGAGCAGTACTTC.

The gene calls are TRBV10-3 and TRBJ2-1; TRBD2 aligns across 7 bases. This CDR3 has 13 residues. J lost 7 bases, V lost 3 bases, and 3 bases had no gene match. CDR1 and CDR2 from the germline V gene are ENHRY and SYGVKD. The CDR3 DNA reads as TGTGCCATCAGTGAAAGGGAGGGAAATGAGCAGTTCTTC. The encoded protein is CAISEREGNEQFF.

V usage is TRBV30 and J usage is TRBJ1-2, with D possibly being TRBD1 (5 bases). Deletions cut 4 bases from V and 4 bases from J, with 16 bases between. Germline values: CDR1 GTSNPN, CDR2 SVGIG (reference sequence). This CDR3 spans 14 amino acids. CDR3 bases: TGTGCCTGGACGTCTGTGGGGGGGATCTATGGCTACACCTTC. Amino acids: CAWTSVGGIYGYTF.

V and J are TRBV10-3 and TRBJ2-5; TRBD1 matches 10 bases. Germline CDR1 is ENHRY and CDR2 is SYGVKD. The CDR3 extends over 13 amino acids. After removal of 9 bases from V and 2 bases from J, the junction contained 3 bases not matched to a gene. The CDR3 DNA reads TGTGCCATAGGGACAGGGGCGCAAGAGACCCAGTACTTC. Protein product: CAIGTGAQETQYF.

The J gene is TRBJ2-1, the V gene TRBV7-9, with D possibly matching TRBD2 (5 bases). The CDR3 contains 15 residues. Germline CDR1 and CDR2: SEHNR and FQNEAQ (reference sequence). Trimming stripped 3 bases from V and 0 bases from J, with 9 bases between. As DNA, the CDR3 is TGTGCCAGCAGCTTCTGGGAGAGCTCCTACAATGAGCAGTTCTTC. It yields the protein CASSFWESSYNEQFF.

CDR3 loop: CASRPGTGATSYEQYF. The DNA for the CDR3 is TGCGCCAGCAGACCAGGGACAGGGGCAACCTCCTACGAGCAGTACTTC. The rearrangement uses TRBV5-1 and TRBJ2-7, with 10 bases lining up with TRBD1. Germline V gives CDR1 SGHRS, CDR2 YFSETQ. After removal of 5 bases from V and 0 bases from J, the junction contained 8 bases not matched to a gene. The CDR3 length is 16 residues.

The gene calls are TRBV10-3 and TRBJ2-6, with 7 bases aligning to TRBD1. Germline V gene data show CDR1 as ENHRY and CDR2 as SYGVKD. V lost 6 bases, J lost 2 bases, and 1 base stayed unmatched. The CDR3 is made up of 14 amino acids. CDR3 residues: CAIRQGAGANVLTF. In DNA, the CDR3 is TGTGCCATCAGGCAGGGGGCTGGGGCCAACGTCCTGACTTTC.

The V call is TRBV9, the J call TRBJ2-7; TRBD2 matches at 7 bases. Germline lookup yields CDR1 SGDLS and CDR2 YYNGEE. The CDR3 loop spans 12 amino acids. J gave up 6 bases and V 3 bases, and 3 bases lay outside the gene matches. Here the CDR3 reads CASSAPGGEQYF. The CDR3, as DNA: TGTGCCAGCAGCGCCCCGGGGGGCGAGCAGTACTTC.

The chain combines TRBV28 with TRBJ1-5; TRBD1 agrees at 7 bases. CDR3 size: 15 residues. Germline values: CDR1 MDHEN, CDR2 SYDVKM. The V gene end was trimmed by 5 bases and the J gene end by 2 bases; junction bases not matched to a gene: 6. CDR3 amino acids: CASSPTGDGNQPQHF. In DNA form, the CDR3 reads TGTGCCAGCAGTCCAACAGGGGACGGCAATCAGCCCCAGCATTTT. Filled out from reference TRBV28 and TRBJ1-5, the complete variable domain reads DVKVTQSSRYLVKRTGEKVFLECVQDMDHENMFWYRQDPGLGLRLIYFSYDVKMKEKGDIPEGYSVSREKKERFSLILESASTNQTSMYLCASSPTGDGNQPQHFGDGTRLSIL.